This TCR beta chain was sequenced for a study of cytotoxic CD8 clonotypes in ibrutinib-treated CLL. Using immunoSEQ multiplex PCR, the repertoire was profiled, and TCRdb retains in-frame clones only, with some absent. This table has roughly 30,000 clones, more than 75% appearing once. The CDR3 extends over 16 amino acids. V was pared by 0 bases and J by 6 bases, with 17 bases between. CDR1 is SNHLY and CDR2 is FYNNEI in the germline V gene. This clone was counted only a few times. The antigen is not known. Findings and limits, study-wide: Clonality climbed at ibrutinib response, then dropped toward baseline at progression. Shared public clonotypes were rare, and on treatment they either got smaller or stayed the same. Patients showed higher baseline clonality than age-matched healthy donors, and it tracked circulating CD8+ T-cell counts.

Cryopreserved PBMCs provided roughly 2 micrograms of genomic DNA for the TCR beta libraries. The rearrangement links TRBV2 to TRBJ1-2, with TRBD1 as a possible D gene (5 bases). The specimen was PBMCs, collected after 36 months of ibrutinib treatment. The clonotype comes from a human donor with chronic lymphocytic leukemia. The CDR3 here is CASSEALQGRGDGYTF. The CDR3, as DNA: TGTGCCAGCAGTGAAGCGCTTCAGGGAAGGGGTGATGGCTACACCTTC.